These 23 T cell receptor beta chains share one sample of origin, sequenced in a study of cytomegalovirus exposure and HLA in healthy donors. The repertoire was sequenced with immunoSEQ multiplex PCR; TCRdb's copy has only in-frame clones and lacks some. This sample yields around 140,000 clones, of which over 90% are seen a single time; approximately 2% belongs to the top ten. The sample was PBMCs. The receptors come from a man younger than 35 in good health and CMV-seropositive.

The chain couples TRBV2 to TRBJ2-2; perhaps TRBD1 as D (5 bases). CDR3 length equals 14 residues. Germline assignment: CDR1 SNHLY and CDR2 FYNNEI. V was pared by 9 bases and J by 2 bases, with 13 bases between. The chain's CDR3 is CARGIGANTGELFF. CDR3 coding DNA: TGTGCCAGAGGCATAGGGGCCAACACCGGGGAGCTGTTTTTT.

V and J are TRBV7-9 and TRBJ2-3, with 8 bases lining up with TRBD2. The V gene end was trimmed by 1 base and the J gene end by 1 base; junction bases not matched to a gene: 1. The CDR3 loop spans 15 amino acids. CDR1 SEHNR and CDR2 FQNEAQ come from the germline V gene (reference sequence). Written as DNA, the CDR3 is TGTGCCAGCAGCTTAGGAGCGGGAGGCACAGATACGCAGTATTTT. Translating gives CASSLGAGGTDTQYF.

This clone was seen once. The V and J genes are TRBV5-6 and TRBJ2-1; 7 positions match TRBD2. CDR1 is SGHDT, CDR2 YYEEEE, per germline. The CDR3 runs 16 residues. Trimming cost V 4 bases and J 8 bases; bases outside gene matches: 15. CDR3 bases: TGTGCCAGCAGCCCCGGACTAGGAGGGATACATGATGAGCAGTTCTTC. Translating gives CASSPGLGGIHDEQFF.

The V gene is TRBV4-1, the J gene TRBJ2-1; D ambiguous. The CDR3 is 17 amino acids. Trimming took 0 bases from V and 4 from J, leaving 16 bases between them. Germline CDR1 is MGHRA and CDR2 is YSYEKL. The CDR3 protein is CASSQEVRVLGYNEQFF. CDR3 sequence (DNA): TGCGCCAGCAGCCAAGAGGTACGGGTACTGGGTTACAATGAGCAGTTCTTC.

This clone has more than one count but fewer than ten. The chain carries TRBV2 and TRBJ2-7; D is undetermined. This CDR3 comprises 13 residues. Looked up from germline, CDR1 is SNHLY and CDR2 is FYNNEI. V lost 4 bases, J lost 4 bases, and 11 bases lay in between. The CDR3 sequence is CASSGDKLYEQYF. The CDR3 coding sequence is TGTGCCAGCAGTGGTGACAAGCTATACGAGCAGTACTTC.

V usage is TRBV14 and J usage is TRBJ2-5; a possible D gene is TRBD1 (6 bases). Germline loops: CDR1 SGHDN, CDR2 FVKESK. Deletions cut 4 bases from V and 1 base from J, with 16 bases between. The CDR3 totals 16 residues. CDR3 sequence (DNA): TGTGCCAGCAGCCCACTAATGGACAGTTTCCAAGAGACCCAGTACTTC. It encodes CASSPLMDSFQETQYF.

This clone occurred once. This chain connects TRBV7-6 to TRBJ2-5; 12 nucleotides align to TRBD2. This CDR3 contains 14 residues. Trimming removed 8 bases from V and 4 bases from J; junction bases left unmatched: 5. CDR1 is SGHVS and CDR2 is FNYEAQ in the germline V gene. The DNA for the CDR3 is TGTGCCAGCGGAACACTAGCGGGAGGAGAGACCCAGTACTTC. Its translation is CASGTLAGGETQYF.

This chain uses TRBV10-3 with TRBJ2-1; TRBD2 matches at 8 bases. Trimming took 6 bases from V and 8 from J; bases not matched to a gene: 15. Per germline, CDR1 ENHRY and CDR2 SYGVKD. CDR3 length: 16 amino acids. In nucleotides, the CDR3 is TGTGCCATCAGATCATCTAGCGGGCTGGCTAGCGATGAGCAGTTCTTC. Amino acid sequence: CAIRSSSGLASDEQFF.

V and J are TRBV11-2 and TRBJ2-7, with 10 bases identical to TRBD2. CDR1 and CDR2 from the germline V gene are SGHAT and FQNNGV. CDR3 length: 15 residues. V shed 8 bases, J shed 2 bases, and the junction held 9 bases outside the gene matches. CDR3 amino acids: CASGFIAGGPYEQYF. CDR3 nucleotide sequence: TGTGCCAGCGGGTTTATAGCGGGAGGCCCCTACGAGCAGTACTTC.

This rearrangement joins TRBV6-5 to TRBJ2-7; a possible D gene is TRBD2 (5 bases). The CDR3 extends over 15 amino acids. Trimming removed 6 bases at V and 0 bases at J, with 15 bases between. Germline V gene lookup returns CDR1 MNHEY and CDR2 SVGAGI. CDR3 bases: TGTGCCAGCAGCTACGGGGAAGAGGGCTCCTACGAGCAGTACTTC. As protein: CASSYGEEGSYEQYF.

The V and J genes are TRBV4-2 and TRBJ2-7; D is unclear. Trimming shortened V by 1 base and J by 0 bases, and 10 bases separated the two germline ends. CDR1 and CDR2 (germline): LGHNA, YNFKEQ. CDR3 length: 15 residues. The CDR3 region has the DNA TGTGCCAGCAGCCAAGGTGGTAGCAACTCCTACGAGCAGTACTTC. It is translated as CASSQGGSNSYEQYF.

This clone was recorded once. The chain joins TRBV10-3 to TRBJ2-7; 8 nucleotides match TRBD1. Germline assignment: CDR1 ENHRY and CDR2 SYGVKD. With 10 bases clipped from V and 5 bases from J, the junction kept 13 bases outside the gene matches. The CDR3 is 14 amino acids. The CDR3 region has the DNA TGTGCCACAGTCGACAGGGGTCATTCTGACGAGCAGTACTTC. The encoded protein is CATVDRGHSDEQYF.

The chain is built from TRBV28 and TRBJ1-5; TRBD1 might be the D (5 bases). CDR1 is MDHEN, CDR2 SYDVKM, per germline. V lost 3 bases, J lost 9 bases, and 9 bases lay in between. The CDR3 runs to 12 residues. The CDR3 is CASSLLRGPQHF. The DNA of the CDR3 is TGTGCCAGCAGTTTGTTAAGGGGGCCCCAGCATTTT.

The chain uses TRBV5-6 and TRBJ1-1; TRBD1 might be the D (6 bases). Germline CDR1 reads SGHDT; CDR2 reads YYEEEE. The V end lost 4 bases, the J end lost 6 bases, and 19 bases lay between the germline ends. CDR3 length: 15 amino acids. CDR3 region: CASSTGAGREAEAFF. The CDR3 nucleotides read TGTGCCAGCAGCACGGGGGCAGGGAGGGAGGCTGAAGCTTTCTTT. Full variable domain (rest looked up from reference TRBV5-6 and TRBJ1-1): DAGVTQSPTHLIKTRGQQVTLRCSPKSGHDTVSWYQQALGQGPQFIFQYYEEEERQRGNFPDRFSGHQFPNYSSELNVNALLLGDSALYLCASSTGAGREAEAFFGQGTRLTVV.

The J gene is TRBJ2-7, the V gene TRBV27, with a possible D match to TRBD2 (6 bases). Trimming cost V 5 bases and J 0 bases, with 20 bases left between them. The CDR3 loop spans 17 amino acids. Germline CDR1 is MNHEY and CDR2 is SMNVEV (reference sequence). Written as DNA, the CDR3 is TGTGCCAGCAGTCCCTCTACCCTAGCGAGGTCCTCCTACGAGCAGTACTTC. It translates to CASSPSTLARSSYEQYF.

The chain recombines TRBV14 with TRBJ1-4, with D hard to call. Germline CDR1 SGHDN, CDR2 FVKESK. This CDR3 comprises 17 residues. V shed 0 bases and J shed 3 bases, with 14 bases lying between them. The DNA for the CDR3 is TGTGCCAGCAGCCAAGACCCCCTGCGGAGCTCTAATGAAAAACTGTTTTTT. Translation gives CASSQDPLRSSNEKLFF.

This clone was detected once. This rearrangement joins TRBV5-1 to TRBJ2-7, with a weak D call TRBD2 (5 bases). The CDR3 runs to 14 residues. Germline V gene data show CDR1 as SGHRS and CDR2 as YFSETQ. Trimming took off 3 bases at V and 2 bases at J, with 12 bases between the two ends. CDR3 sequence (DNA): TGCGCCAGCAGCTATCGGACTGGAACCTACGAGCAGTACTTC. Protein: CASSYRTGTYEQYF.

CDR3 sequence: CASSSQGSNQPQHF. CDR3 nucleotide sequence: TGTGCCAGCAGCTCACAGGGAAGTAATCAGCCCCAGCATTTT. This chain connects TRBV5-4 to TRBJ1-5, with D possibly being TRBD1 (6 bases). Germline V lookup: CDR1 SGHNT, CDR2 YYREEE (reference sequence). V was cut by 3 bases and J by 4 bases, with 11 bases left in between. CDR3 size: 14 residues.

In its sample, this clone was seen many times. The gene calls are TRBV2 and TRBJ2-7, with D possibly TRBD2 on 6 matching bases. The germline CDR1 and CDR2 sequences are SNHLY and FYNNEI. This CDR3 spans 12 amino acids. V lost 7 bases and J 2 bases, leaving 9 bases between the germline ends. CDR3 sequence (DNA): TGTGCCAGCACTGGCGGGGCCTACGAGCAGTACTTC. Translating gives CASTGGAYEQYF.

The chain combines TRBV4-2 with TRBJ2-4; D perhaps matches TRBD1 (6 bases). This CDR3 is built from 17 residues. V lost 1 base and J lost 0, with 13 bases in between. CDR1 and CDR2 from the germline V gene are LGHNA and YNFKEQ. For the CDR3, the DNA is TGTGCCAGCAGCCAAGGGGGGCAGGGGTCAGCCAAAAACATTCAGTACTTC. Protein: CASSQGGQGSAKNIQYF.

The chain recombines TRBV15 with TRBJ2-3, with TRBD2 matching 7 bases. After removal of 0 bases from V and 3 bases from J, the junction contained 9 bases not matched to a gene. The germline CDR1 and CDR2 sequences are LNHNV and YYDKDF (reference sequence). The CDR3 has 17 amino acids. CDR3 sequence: CATSRDTAGVGTDTQYF. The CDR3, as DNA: TGTGCCACCAGCAGAGATACGGCGGGAGTAGGAACAGATACGCAGTATTTT.

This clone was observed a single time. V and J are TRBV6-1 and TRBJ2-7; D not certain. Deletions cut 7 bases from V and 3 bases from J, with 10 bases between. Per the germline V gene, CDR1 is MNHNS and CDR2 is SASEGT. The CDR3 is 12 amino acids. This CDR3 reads CASMRQDYEQYF. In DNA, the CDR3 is TGTGCCAGCATGCGTCAGGACTACGAGCAGTACTTC.

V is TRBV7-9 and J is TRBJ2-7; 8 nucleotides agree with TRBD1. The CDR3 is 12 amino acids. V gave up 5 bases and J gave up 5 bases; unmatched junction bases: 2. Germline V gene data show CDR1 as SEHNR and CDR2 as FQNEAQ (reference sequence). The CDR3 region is CASSPTGDEQYF. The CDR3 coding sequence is TGTGCCAGCAGCCCGACAGGGGACGAGCAGTACTTC. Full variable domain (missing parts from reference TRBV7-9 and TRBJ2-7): DTGVSQNPRHKITKRGQNVTFRCDPISEHNRLYWYRQTLGQGPEFLTYFQNEAQLEKSRLLSDRFSAERPKGSFSTLEIQRTEQGDSAMYLCASSPTGDEQYFGPGTRLTVT.